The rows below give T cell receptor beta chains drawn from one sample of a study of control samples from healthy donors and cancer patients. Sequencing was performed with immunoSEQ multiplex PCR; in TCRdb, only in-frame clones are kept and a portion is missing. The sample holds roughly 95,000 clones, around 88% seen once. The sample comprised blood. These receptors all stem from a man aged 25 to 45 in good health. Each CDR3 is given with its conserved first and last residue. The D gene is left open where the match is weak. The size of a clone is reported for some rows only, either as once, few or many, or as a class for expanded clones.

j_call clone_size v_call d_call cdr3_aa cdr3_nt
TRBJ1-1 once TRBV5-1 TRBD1 CASSLSAGGGTEAFF TGCGCCAGCAGCTTGAGCGCAGGGGGCGGTACTGAAGCTTTCTTT
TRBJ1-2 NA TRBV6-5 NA CASSEELRGSGYTF TGTGCCAGCAGCGAGGAGTTACGGGGGTCTGGCTACACCTTC
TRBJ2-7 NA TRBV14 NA CASSQGQHKQYF TGTGCCAGCAGCCAAGGTCAGCACAAGCAGTACTTC
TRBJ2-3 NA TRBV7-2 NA CASSLMGDSYTDTQYF TGTGCCAGCAGCTTAATGGGGGACTCCTACACAGATACGCAGTATTTT
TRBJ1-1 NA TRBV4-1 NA CASSQTPLPNTEAFF TGCGCCAGCAGCCAGACCCCCCTGCCGAACACTGAAGCTTTCTTT
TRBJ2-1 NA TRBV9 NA CASSVVGGSSYNEQFF TGTGCCAGCAGCGTAGTTGGCGGAAGCTCCTACAATGAGCAGTTCTTC
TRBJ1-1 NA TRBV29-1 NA CSVEAREGGTEAFF TGCAGCGTTGAGGCCCGGGAGGGGGGCACTGAAGCTTTCTTT
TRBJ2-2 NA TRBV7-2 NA CASSPASGGPGELFF TGTGCCAGCAGCCCCGCCTCGGGTGGACCCGGGGAGCTGTTTTTT
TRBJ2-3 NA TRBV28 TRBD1 CASSVQTGVSTDTQYF TGTGCCAGCAGCGTCCAAACAGGGGTGTCCACAGATACGCAGTATTTT
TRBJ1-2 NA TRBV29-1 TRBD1 CSGSTGAISNYGYTF TGCAGCGGATCGACAGGGGCAATATCGAACTATGGCTACACCTTC
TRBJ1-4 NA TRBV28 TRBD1 CASSPGGQTNEKLFF TGTGCCAGCAGTCCCGGGGGACAGACTAATGAAAAACTGTTTTTT
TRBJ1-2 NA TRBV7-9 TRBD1 CASSPLGQTYGYTF TGTGCCAGCAGCCCGTTGGGACAGACCTATGGCTACACCTTC
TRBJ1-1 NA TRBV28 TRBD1 CASRVGGQLNTEAFF TGTGCCAGCAGAGTGGGGGGACAGTTGAACACTGAAGCTTTCTTT
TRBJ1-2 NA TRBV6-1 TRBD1 CASSEVQRTGNGYTF TGTGCCAGCAGTGAAGTACAGCGGACAGGCAATGGCTACACCTTC
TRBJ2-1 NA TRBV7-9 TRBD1 CASSFSDRAPNEQFF TGTGCCAGCAGCTTTTCGGACAGGGCCCCCAATGAGCAGTTCTTC
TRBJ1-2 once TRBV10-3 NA CAISTGTHAGYTF TGTGCCATCAGTACCGGGACACATGCGGGCTACACCTTC
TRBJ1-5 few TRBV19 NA CASSITAGEQPQHF TGTGCCAGTAGTATAACGGCGGGAGAGCAGCCCCAGCATTTT
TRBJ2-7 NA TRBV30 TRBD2 CAWSVGSGVLLEQYF TGTGCCTGGAGTGTCGGTAGCGGGGTCCTGCTCGAGCAGTACTTC
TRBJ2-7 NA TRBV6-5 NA CATKRDKASSYEQYF TGTGCCACTAAGCGGGACAAGGCTAGCTCCTACGAGCAGTACTTC
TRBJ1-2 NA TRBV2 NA CASRITENYGYTF TGTGCCAGCAGAATTACAGAAAACTATGGCTACACCTTC
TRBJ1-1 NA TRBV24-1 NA CATRGGTEAFF TGTGCCACCAGAGGGGGCACTGAAGCTTTCTTT
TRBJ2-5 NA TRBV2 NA CASSEAGSTQYF TGTGCCAGCAGTGAAGCGGGGTCGACCCAGTACTTC
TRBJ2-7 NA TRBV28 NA CASSSIGAYEQYF TGTGCCAGCAGTTCAATCGGGGCGTACGAGCAGTACTTC
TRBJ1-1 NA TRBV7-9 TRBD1 CASSDTGGRTEAFF TGTGCCAGCAGCGATACAGGGGGCCGCACTGAAGCTTTCTTT
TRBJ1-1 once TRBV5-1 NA CASSPDDRNTEAFF TGCGCCAGCAGCCCAGACGACAGGAACACTGAAGCTTTCTTT
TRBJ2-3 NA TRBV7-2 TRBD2 CASLTGTSGGDTQYF TGTGCCAGTCTCACGGGGACTAGCGGTGGGGATACGCAGTATTTT
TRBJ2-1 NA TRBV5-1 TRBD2 CASSLSGISYNEQFF TGCGCCAGCAGCTTGAGCGGGATCTCCTACAATGAGCAGTTCTTC
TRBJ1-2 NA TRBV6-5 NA CASLNTANYGYTF TGTGCCAGCCTAAATACAGCTAACTATGGCTACACCTTC